By share, the clone carrying this T cell receptor beta chain ranks as medium-sized (0.01 to 0.1%). Germline V gene lookup returns CDR1 SGHDN and CDR2 FVKESK. Trimming removed 4 bases from V and 8 bases from J; junction bases left unmatched: 8. The CDR3 length is 13 residues. The entry originates in a study of sequential checkpoint blockade in melanoma. Background on the study: TCRbeta immunosequencing was performed on DNA from roughly 90 pretreatment melanoma tumor samples.

Clones were read by immunoSEQ multiplex PCR, and TCRdb kept only the in-frame ones, dropping some. The data show just over 6,000 clones, about a fifth seen once. The treatment: randomized to nivolumab then ipilimumab (arm A) or the reverse (arm B). The chain carries TRBV14 and TRBJ2-7, with TRBD2 identical over 7 bases. The sequencing here drew on tumor tissue (inferred from file names), taken from a patient given nivolumab and ipilimumab in sequence. This sequence originates from a human donor with melanoma. The CDR3 spells CASSPGEGVQQYF. CDR3 coding DNA: TGTGCCAGCAGCCCCGGGGAGGGAGTGCAGCAGTACTTC.